This TCR beta chain was sequenced during a study of blood T cell repertoires in COVID-19. The overall study: Acute-phase and convalescent COVID-19 samples originated in the United States, Italy and Spain. Sources were T cells, B-cell-depleted T cells, or PBMCs; the material itself was cDNA or gDNA.

The V gene's germline CDR1 is SGHDT and CDR2 YYEEEE. The CDR3 consists of 16 residues. J lost 7 bases, V lost 4 bases, and 8 bases had no gene match. Original data processing: How many nucleated cells were present was estimated from reference gene primer amplification. Libraries were prepared by immunoSEQ multiplex PCR; TCRdb keeps only in-frame clonotypes and omits some of them. V and J calls and clone size are given by that table; D and trimming were obtained from the DNA. This sample has just over 250,000 clones; about 88% occur once, and the top ten carry approximately 3.7%. Sequencing used peripheral blood. The source is a man aged 55 to 70 who had recovered from COVID-19. The chain combines TRBV5-6 with TRBJ2-2; 12 nucleotides match TRBD1. Here the CDR3 reads CASSPGTGGAGGELFF. In DNA form, the CDR3 reads TGTGCCAGCAGCCCCGGGACAGGGGGCGCCGGCGGGGAGCTGTTTTTT.